Shown below are 25 T cell receptor beta chains from a single sample sequenced in a study of blood T cell repertoires in COVID-19. The protocol was immunoSEQ multiplex PCR, while the TCRdb copy is restricted to in-frame clones and leaves out a portion. This sample carries more than 200,000 clones, 85% to 90% of them seen once, and the ten largest clones take about 9.9%. The material sequenced was peripheral blood. Every receptor here comes from a man aged 50-60 years with COVID-19, enrolled during active disease.

This chain joins TRBV10-2 and TRBJ2-7, with a possible D match to TRBD2 (5 bases). CDR3 length: 16 residues. V gave up 3 bases and J gave up 2 bases, with 17 bases separating them. The germline V gene has CDR1 WSHSY and CDR2 SAAADI. The CDR3 spells CASSDPPWRAPYEQYF. The DNA for the CDR3 is TGCGCCAGCAGTGATCCCCCCTGGCGGGCCCCCTACGAGCAGTACTTC.

V gene TRBV27 combines with J gene TRBJ2-7; D ambiguous. Germline CDR1 reads MNHEY; CDR2 reads SMNVEV (reference sequence). The CDR3 has 12 amino acids. Trimming took off 3 bases at V and 5 bases at J, with 8 bases between the two ends. The CDR3 region is CASSFNGDEQYF. The CDR3 DNA follows: TGTGCCAGCAGTTTTAACGGAGACGAGCAGTACTTC.

This clone is a singleton in its sample. This sequence joins TRBV5-1 and TRBJ1-2, with D possibly being TRBD1 (5 bases). The ends were cut back, 0 bases at V and 2 bases at J, with 26 bases in the middle. Germline CDR1 is SGHRS and CDR2 is YFSETQ. This CDR3 spans 20 amino acids. This CDR3 reads CASSLGVGIPGWNENYGYTF. In nucleotides, the CDR3 is TGCGCCAGCAGCTTGGGAGTGGGGATACCAGGGTGGAATGAGAACTATGGCTACACCTTC.

The chain has TRBV2 and TRBJ2-1, with 11 bases aligning to TRBD2. Germline V gives CDR1 SNHLY, CDR2 FYNNEI. V shed 4 bases and J 8 bases; nucleotides not matched to a gene: 13. CDR3 size: 17 residues. The CDR3 here is CASSGLAGSPGGDEQFF. For the CDR3, the DNA is TGTGCCAGCAGTGGACTAGCGGGGTCCCCCGGGGGCGATGAGCAGTTCTTC.

This clone appeared a few times. V is TRBV30 and J is TRBJ1-2; 9 bases map to TRBD1. CDR1 and CDR2 (germline): GTSNPN, SVGIG (reference sequence). The V gene end was trimmed by 0 bases and the J gene end by 6 bases; junction bases not matched to a gene: 5. CDR3 size: 14 residues. CDR3 DNA sequence: TGTGCCTGGAGTGTACAGGGGGCTTTTCATGGCTACACCTTC. This sequence encodes CAWSVQGAFHGYTF.

The CDR3 protein is CASSLFASANTGELFF. The CDR3 bases are TGTGCCAGCAGCTTATTCGCGAGCGCGAACACCGGGGAGCTGTTTTTT. V is TRBV7-3 and J is TRBJ2-2; D is unresolved. Trimming removed 2 bases at V and 0 bases at J, with 10 bases between. CDR3 length: 16 amino acids. Looked up from germline, CDR1 is SGHTA and CDR2 is FQGTGA.

This sequence joins TRBV19 and TRBJ1-1, with TRBD1 matching over 8 bases. CDR3 size: 13 residues. With 10 bases clipped from V and 2 bases from J, the junction kept 6 bases outside the gene matches. Per germline, CDR1 LNHDA and CDR2 SQIVND (reference sequence). The CDR3 DNA reads TGTGCCACCCGGGACAGGCCTAACACTGAAGCTTTCTTT. It translates to CATRDRPNTEAFF.

The sample holds one count of this clone. The rearrangement joins TRBV2 to TRBJ1-2; perhaps TRBD1 as D (5 bases). Trimming removed 1 base at V and 2 bases at J, with 5 bases between. This CDR3 is 13 amino acids long. CDR1 and CDR2 (germline): SNHLY, FYNNEI. Here the CDR3 reads CASSEDRNYGYTF. The CDR3 coding sequence is TGTGCCAGCAGTGAAGACAGGAACTATGGCTACACCTTC. The complete variable domain, with remaining parts taken from reference TRBV2 and TRBJ1-2, reads EPEVTQTPSHQVTQMGQEVILRCVPISNHLYFYWYRQILGQKVEFLVSFYNNEISEKSEIFDDQFSVERPDGSNFTLKIRSTKLEDSAMYFCASSEDRNYGYTFGSGTRLTVV.

The V gene is TRBV7-2, the J gene TRBJ1-2, with D unresolved. CDR1 and CDR2 from the germline V gene are SGHTA and FQGNSA. Between the trimmed V and J ends, which lost 1 base and 8 bases, there was a span of 17 bases. The CDR3 is made up of 15 amino acids. CDR3: CASSLGQELRLGYTF. The CDR3 DNA follows: TGTGCCAGCAGCTTAGGGCAGGAACTCCGATTGGGCTACACCTTC.

This chain uses TRBV6-5 with TRBJ1-6; TRBD1 is a possible D gene (5 bases). Germline V gene lookup returns CDR1 MNHEY and CDR2 SVGAGI. V lost 7 bases to trimming and J lost 3 bases, with 7 bases between them. The CDR3 spans 13 residues. The DNA for the CDR3 is TGTGCCAGCACGACAGTCTATAATTCACCCCTCCACTTT. Protein sequence: CASTTVYNSPLHF.

CDR3 in DNA: TGCAGCGCGACGGAGAACTATGGCTACACCTTC. This gives the protein CSATENYGYTF. V usage is TRBV29-1 and J usage is TRBJ1-2; D unclear. Germline CDR1 is SQVTM and CDR2 is ANQGSEA. The CDR3 spans 11 residues. V was pared by 7 bases and J by 2 bases, with 8 bases between.

V and J are TRBV18 and TRBJ2-4; no clear D. Germline CDR1 is KGHSH and CDR2 is LQKENI. Deletions cut 3 bases from V and 1 base from J, with 13 bases between. This CDR3 has 16 residues. CDR3 nucleotide sequence: TGTGCCAGCTCACCGGTCATGGGCTGGGCCAAAAACATTCAGTACTTC. Translated: CASSPVMGWAKNIQYF.

The chain joins TRBV5-1 to TRBJ1-4; D is unresolved. V dropped 4 bases and J dropped 2 bases, with 18 bases sitting between them. In germline, CDR1 is SGHRS, CDR2 YFSETQ. The CDR3 is made up of 17 amino acids. As DNA, the CDR3 is TGCGCCAGCAGCGCGGGCGGCCCAGCGACCACTAATGAAAAACTGTTTTTT. It specifies CASSAGGPATTNEKLFF.

The chain joins TRBV5-1 to TRBJ1-3, with TRBD1 as a possible D gene (6 bases). The CDR3 runs to 14 residues. V dropped 4 bases and J dropped 3 bases, with 11 bases sitting between them. CDR1 and CDR2 (germline): SGHRS, YFSETQ. DNA of the CDR3: TGCGCCAGCAGCAGTTTGGACAGTGGAAACACCATATATTTT. It specifies CASSSLDSGNTIYF.

The chain employs TRBV6-5 and TRBJ2-5, with D perhaps matching TRBD2 (5 bases). V was pared by 5 bases and J by 7 bases, with 17 bases between. There are 14 residues in the CDR3. Germline V gene data show CDR1 as MNHEY and CDR2 as SVGAGI. The CDR3 region has the DNA TGTGCCAGCAGTCACGCCTCCACGGGATGGACCCAGTACTTC. Translation gives CASSHASTGWTQYF.

The chain is built from TRBV5-1 and TRBJ2-2, with 9 positions matching TRBD1. V lost 5 bases to trimming and J lost 5 bases; unmatched junction nucleotides: 7. Germline values: CDR1 SGHRS, CDR2 YFSETQ. The CDR3 consists of 15 residues. The CDR3 nucleotides read TGCGCCAGCAGGGCGGGACAGGGCACGACCGGGGAGCTGTTTTTT. It translates to CASRAGQGTTGELFF.

This chain connects TRBV5-1 to TRBJ2-7; 14 bases are a match to TRBD2. V dropped 2 bases and J dropped 3; count of bases not matched to a gene: 7. The CDR3 runs 17 residues. CDR1 and CDR2 from the germline V gene are SGHRS and YFSETQ. The CDR3 region is CASSLSPGLAGVYEQYF. DNA for the CDR3: TGCGCCAGCAGCTTATCTCCGGGACTAGCGGGAGTCTACGAGCAGTACTTC.

The V call is TRBV7-9, the J call TRBJ1-1, with D unresolved. Germline assignment: CDR1 SEHNR and CDR2 FQNEAQ (reference sequence). The CDR3 runs 13 residues. Trimming cost V 4 bases and J 5 bases, with 11 bases left between them. The CDR3 DNA follows: TGTGCCAGCAGCTCCCTGGGAGCAACTGAAGCTTTCTTT. Protein sequence: CASSSLGATEAFF.

This chain connects TRBV6-6 to TRBJ1-5; TRBD1 matches at 9 bases. The CDR3 has 14 residues. The germline V gene encodes CDR1 MNHNY and CDR2 SVGAGI (reference sequence). V gave up 5 bases and J gave up 4 bases; unmatched junction bases: 3. The CDR3 loop is CASSGQGRNQPQHF. In DNA, the CDR3 is TGTGCCAGCAGTGGACAGGGGCGTAATCAGCCCCAGCATTTT.

This clone was seen just once. The V and J genes are TRBV7-9 and TRBJ1-5, with TRBD1 identical over 8 bases. The CDR3 has 17 residues. The germline V gene encodes CDR1 SEHNR and CDR2 FQNEAQ (reference sequence). The ends lost 1 base at V and 1 base at J; junction bases unmatched: 6. For the CDR3, the DNA is TGTGCCAGCAGCTTAGGGCAGGGGGCGCAGAGCAATCAGCCCCAGCATTTT. Amino acids: CASSLGQGAQSNQPQHF.

V usage is TRBV6-5 and J usage is TRBJ2-7, with D unresolved. V gave up 8 bases and J gave up 4 bases, with 15 bases separating them. The CDR3 is 13 residues long. Germline CDR1 is MNHEY and CDR2 is SVGAGI. In DNA form, the CDR3 reads TGTGCCAGCTCGCGGCCACTTTTGTACGAGCAGTACTTC. As protein: CASSRPLLYEQYF.

The chain recombines TRBV6-2 or TRBV6-3 with TRBJ1-5; 10 bases are shared with TRBD1. The germline gives CDR1 MNHEY, CDR2 SVGEGT. The CDR3 runs to 17 residues. The junction had 4 bases not matched to a gene; V was cut back by 0 bases and J by 2 bases. Here the CDR3 reads CASSYSGQGIGNQPQHF. CDR3 sequence (DNA): TGTGCCAGCAGTTACTCGGGACAGGGGATAGGCAATCAGCCCCAGCATTTT.

V and J are TRBV29-1 and TRBJ1-1; the match to TRBD1 covers 8 bases. Trimming removed 4 bases from V and 7 bases from J; junction bases left unmatched: 8. CDR1 and CDR2 (germline): SQVTM, ANQGSEA. The CDR3 has 13 amino acids. The CDR3 loop is CSVARVTGVEAFF. In nucleotides, the CDR3 is TGCAGCGTTGCTCGTGTGACAGGGGTTGAAGCTTTCTTT.

This chain connects TRBV30 to TRBJ1-2, with D unclear. The V end lost 0 bases, the J end lost 3 bases, and 8 bases lay between the germline ends. Germline CDR1 GTSNPN, CDR2 SVGIG (reference sequence). The CDR3 sequence is 13 residues long. The CDR3 bases are TGTGCCTGGAGTGTTTCGGGATACTATGGCTACACCTTC. It specifies CAWSVSGYYGYTF.

This chain connects TRBV2 to TRBJ1-1, with 8 bases fitting TRBD1. CDR3 length: 15 residues. Germline V gives CDR1 SNHLY, CDR2 FYNNEI. V lost 2 bases, J lost 4 bases, and 6 bases stayed unmatched. The CDR3 coding sequence is TGTGCCAGCAGTGAATGGGCAGGGGGCGTCACTGAAGCTTTCTTT. It yields the protein CASSEWAGGVTEAFF.